The clone carrying this TCR beta chain was observed a single time. Sequence at one end of the junction differs from germline and may be a read error. TCRdb re-derived calls from the RT-PCR reads in MiXCR, one entry per CDR3 protein. The sample comprises roughly 160,000 distinct CDR3 sequences, under 13% of which are singletons, and 9.5% to 15% rests with the top ten. CDR3 length: 17 amino acids. Looked up from germline, CDR1 is SEHNR and CDR2 is FQNEAQ (reference sequence). This sample is drawn from a study of response to subunit inactivated influenza vaccine. V and J are TRBV7-9 and TRBJ2-2, with D tentatively TRBD2 (7 bases). Material: non-naive T cells sorted from PBMCs, obtained roughly 46 days after vaccination. The sequence came from a man aged 50-60 years who received an inactivated influenza vaccine. The CDR3 DNA reads as TGTGCCAGCAGCCTCTTGGGGGGGGCGATGAACACCGGGGAACTGTTTTTT. It encodes CASSLLGGAMNTGELFF.